A few counts support the clone carrying this TCR beta chain. Its antigen is currently unknown. The sample holds other DNA sequences that translate to the same CDR3. There are 15 residues in the CDR3. CDR1 LNHDA and CDR2 SQIVND come from the germline V gene (reference sequence). The V and J ends lost 5 bases and 0 bases, in that order; junction bases with no gene match: 2. PCR involved 60 Vbeta and 13 Jbeta primers. TCRdb's copy holds only in-frame clones and misses some; the assay was immunoSEQ multiplex PCR. Altogether fewer than 120,000 clones are present, over 60% being singletons, with the ten largest covering around an eighth. The data originate from a study of cytomegalovirus exposure and HLA in healthy donors. The study, taken as a whole, reports: Segments of the TCR beta V type were, in most cases, productive about 87% or about 30% of the time in an earlier analysis.

The gene calls are TRBV19 and TRBJ2-1, with 9 positions matching TRBD2. This clonotype was sampled from a man aged 30-40 years in good health and CMV-seropositive. Sequenced input: PBMCs. CDR3 loop: CASSSTSGSYNEQFF. The DNA for the CDR3 is TGTGCCAGTAGTTCGACTAGCGGCTCCTACAATGAGCAGTTCTTC.